The 2 T cell receptor beta chains below come from one sample, sequenced in a study of blood T cell repertoires in COVID-19. Generated by immunoSEQ multiplex PCR, the TCRdb table keeps only in-frame clones and is missing some. This sample has around 150,000 clones, with roughly 85% found just once. The sequenced sample was peripheral blood. The receptors originated from a man between 70 and 80 years old with acute or convalescent COVID-19.

This chain links TRBV7-8 with TRBJ2-7; D remains unclear. Trimming stripped 1 base from V and 3 bases from J, with 7 bases between. The CDR3 loop spans 13 amino acids. Germline V CDR1 and CDR2: SGHVS, FQNEAQ. CDR3 residues: CASSLVADYEQYF. CDR3 sequence (DNA): TGTGCCAGCAGCTTAGTTGCGGACTACGAGCAGTACTTC.

The table lists this clone with a count of one. This chain connects TRBV28 to TRBJ2-7, with 10 bases matching TRBD2. This CDR3 has 15 residues. Germline CDR1 MDHEN, CDR2 SYDVKM. Unmatched junction bases numbered 6, after V lost 3 bases and J lost 4 bases. The CDR3 coding sequence is TGTGCCAGCAGTTTTTTTAGCGGGAGGAATTACGAGCAGTACTTC. This sequence encodes CASSFFSGRNYEQYF.